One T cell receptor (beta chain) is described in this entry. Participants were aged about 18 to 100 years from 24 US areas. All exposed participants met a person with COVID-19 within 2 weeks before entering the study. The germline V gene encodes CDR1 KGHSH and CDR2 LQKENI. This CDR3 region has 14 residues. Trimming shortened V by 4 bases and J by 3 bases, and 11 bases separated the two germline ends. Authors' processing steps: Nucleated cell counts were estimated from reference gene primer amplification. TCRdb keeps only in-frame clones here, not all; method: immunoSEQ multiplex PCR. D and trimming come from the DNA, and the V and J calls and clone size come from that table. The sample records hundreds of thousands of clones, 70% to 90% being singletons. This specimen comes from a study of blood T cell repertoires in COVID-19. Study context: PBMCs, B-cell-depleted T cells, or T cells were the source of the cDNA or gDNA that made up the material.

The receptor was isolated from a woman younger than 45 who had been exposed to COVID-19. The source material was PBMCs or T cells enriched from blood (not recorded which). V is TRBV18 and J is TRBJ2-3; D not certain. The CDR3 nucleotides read TGTGCCAGCTCACGCGGTGTTGGTACAGATACGCAGTATTTT. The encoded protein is CASSRGVGTDTQYF.